Reported below is one T cell receptor beta chain. Sequencing was performed with immunoSEQ multiplex PCR; in TCRdb, only in-frame clones are kept and a portion is missing. The profile shows tens of thousands of clones, 92% of them singletons. Per germline, CDR1 SGHAT and CDR2 FQNNGV. Trimming removed 1 base at V and 6 bases at J, with 15 bases between. The CDR3 is 15 residues long. The sample belongs to a study of technical replicates of blood from four donors. This TCR derives from a human donor in good health. V usage is TRBV11-2 and J usage is TRBJ1-1, with no clear D. The sequencing input was T cells isolated from PBMCs. CDR3 residues: CASSLGGFDKAEAFF. The CDR3 coding sequence is TGTGCCAGCAGCTTAGGAGGGTTTGATAAGGCTGAAGCTTTCTTT.